Given below is one T cell receptor beta chain in context. These data originate in a study of blood T cell repertoires in COVID-19. About the study: The samples span acute and convalescent COVID-19 from the United States, Italy and Spain.

Sequencing used immunoSEQ multiplex PCR; TCRdb keeps in-frame clones, though not all of them. The sample yields 95,000 to 120,000 clones, 80% to 90% seen once. Germline V lookup: CDR1 MDHEN, CDR2 SYDVKM. The CDR3 covers 15 residues. Trimming pared 4 bases from V and 2 bases from J, leaving 9 bases between. Source material: peripheral blood. This chain links TRBV28 with TRBJ1-6, with D perhaps TRBD1 (6 bases). The TCR sequence derives from a woman in her forties or fifties with acute or convalescent COVID-19. CDR3 residues: CASSSGQTYNSPLHF. The CDR3 DNA sequence: TGTGCCAGCAGTTCGGGACAAACCTATAATTCACCCCTCCACTTT. The whole variable domain, filled in from reference TRBV28 and TRBJ1-6, reads DVKVTQSSRYLVKRTGEKVFLECVQDMDHENMFWYRQDPGLGLRLIYFSYDVKMKEKGDIPEGYSVSREKKERFSLILESASTNQTSMYLCASSSGQTYNSPLHFGNGTRLTVT.